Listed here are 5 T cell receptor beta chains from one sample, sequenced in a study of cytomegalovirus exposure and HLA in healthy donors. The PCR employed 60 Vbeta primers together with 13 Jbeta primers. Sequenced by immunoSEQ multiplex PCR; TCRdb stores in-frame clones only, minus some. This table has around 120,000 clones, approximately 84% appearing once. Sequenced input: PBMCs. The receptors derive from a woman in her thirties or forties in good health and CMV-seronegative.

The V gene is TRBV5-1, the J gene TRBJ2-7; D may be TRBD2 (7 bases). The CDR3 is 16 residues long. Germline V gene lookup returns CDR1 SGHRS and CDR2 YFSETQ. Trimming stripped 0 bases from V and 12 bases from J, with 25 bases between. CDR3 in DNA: TGCGCCAGCAGCTTGGCCCCTAGCCCTAGCGGAGGGGGGTTGTACTTC. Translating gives CASSLAPSPSGGGLYF.

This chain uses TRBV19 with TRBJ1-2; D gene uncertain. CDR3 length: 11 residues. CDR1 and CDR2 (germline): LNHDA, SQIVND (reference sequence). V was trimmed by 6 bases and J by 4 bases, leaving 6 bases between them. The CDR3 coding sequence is TGTGCCAGTAGAACAAGCTATGGCTACACCTTC. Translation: CASRTSYGYTF.

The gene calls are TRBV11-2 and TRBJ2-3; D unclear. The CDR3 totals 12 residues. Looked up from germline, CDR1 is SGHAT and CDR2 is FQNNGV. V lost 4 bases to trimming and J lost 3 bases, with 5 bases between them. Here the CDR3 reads CASSSVTDTQYF. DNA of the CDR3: TGTGCCAGCAGCTCTGTTACAGATACGCAGTATTTT.

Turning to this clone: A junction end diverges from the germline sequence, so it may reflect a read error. The CDR3 here is CSSSLKRPTDEQFF. CDR3 nucleotides: TGTTCCAGCAGCTTAAAACGCCCTACGGATGAGCAGTTCTTC. This rearrangement joins TRBV7-9 to TRBJ2-1; no clear D gene. The germline gives CDR1 SEHNR, CDR2 FQNEAQ (reference sequence). The CDR3 covers 14 residues.

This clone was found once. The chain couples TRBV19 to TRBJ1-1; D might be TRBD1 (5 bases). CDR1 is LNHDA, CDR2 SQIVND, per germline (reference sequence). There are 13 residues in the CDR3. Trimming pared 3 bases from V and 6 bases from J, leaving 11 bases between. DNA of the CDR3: TGTGCCAGTAGTATGACGAGGGACTCTGAAGCTTTCTTT. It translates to CASSMTRDSEAFF.